This record concerns one T cell receptor (beta chain) sequence. Its target is not known. Sequencing used immunoSEQ multiplex PCR; TCRdb keeps in-frame clones, though not all of them. The sample lists 130,000 to 150,000 clones; roughly 90% were seen once. CDR3 size: 13 residues. V was cut by 6 bases and J by 5 bases, with 13 bases left in between. Germline V gene sequence: CDR1 MDHEN, CDR2 SYDVKM. The sample belongs to a study of T cell responses to AZD1222 COVID-19 vaccine. Study-level information: Both about-4-week and about-12-week second-dose recipients were combined. Study-wide findings and caveats: Sampled repertoires all dated from after the peak T cell response. The study reported that nearly half of spike-specific TCRs target unmutated variant regions.

The sample in question was peripheral blood, obtained on day 0 of AZD1222 vaccination. The V call is TRBV28, the J call TRBJ1-2; possibly TRBD1 for D (5 bases). This clonotype was obtained from an adult in good health. CDR3 DNA sequence: TGTGCCAGCAGCATTTCAGGGCAATATGGCTACACCTTC. Its translation: CASSISGQYGYTF.